Sequencing of this TCR beta chain was carried out in a study of shared clonotypes between healthy human individuals. V gave up 0 bases and J gave up 11 bases, with 8 bases separating them. Germline CDR1 is MRHNA and CDR2 is SNTAGT. The CDR3 consists of 13 residues. Donors, without exception, were Caucasian adults residing in Nashville, Tennessee. 200 to 250 ng DNA, around 30,000 T cell genomes, went into each sorted-subset replicate PCR. Here immunoSEQ multiplex PCR was the method, and the copy in TCRdb shows in-frame clones only, minus some. The sample consists of 2 million to 2.5 million clones, 85% to 95% of them appearing once.

The sequenced sample consisted of naive CD4+ T cells sorted from blood. This sample's subset: CD45RA+ positively selected. The chain has TRBV6-4 and TRBJ1-6, with D possibly being TRBD1 (5 bases). This clonotype was sampled from a man aged 18 to 29 in good health. CDR3 bases: TGTGCCAGCAGTGACTCGGGGGGACCACCCCTCCACTTT. It yields the protein CASSDSGGPPLHF.